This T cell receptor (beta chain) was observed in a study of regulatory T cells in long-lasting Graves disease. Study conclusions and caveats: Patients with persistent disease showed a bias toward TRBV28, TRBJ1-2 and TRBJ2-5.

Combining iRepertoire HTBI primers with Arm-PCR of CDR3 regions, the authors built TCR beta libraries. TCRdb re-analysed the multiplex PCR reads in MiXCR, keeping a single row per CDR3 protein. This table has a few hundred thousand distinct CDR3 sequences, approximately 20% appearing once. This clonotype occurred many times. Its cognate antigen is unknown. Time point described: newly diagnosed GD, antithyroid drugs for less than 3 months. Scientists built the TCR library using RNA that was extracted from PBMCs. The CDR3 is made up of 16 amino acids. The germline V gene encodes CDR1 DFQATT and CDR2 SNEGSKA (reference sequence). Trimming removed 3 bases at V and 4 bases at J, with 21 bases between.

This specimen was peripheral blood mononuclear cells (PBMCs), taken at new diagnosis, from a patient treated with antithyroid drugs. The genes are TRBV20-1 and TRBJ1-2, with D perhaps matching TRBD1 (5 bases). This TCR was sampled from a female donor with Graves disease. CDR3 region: CSARPFLGTGTYGYTF. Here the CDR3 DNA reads TGCAGTGCTAGGCCGTTTTTAGGTACTGGGACCTATGGCTACACCTTC.